This TCR beta chain derives from a study of blood T cell repertoires in COVID-19. Overall study: PBMCs, B-cell-depleted T cells, or T cells provided the cDNA or gDNA that made up the material.

As processed by the authors: The assay estimated nucleated cells by amplifying reference gene primers. Generated by immunoSEQ multiplex PCR, the TCRdb table keeps only in-frame clones and is missing some. V and J calls and clone size come straight from that table; D and trimming were deduced from the DNA. The table shows 150,000 to 200,000 clones, with more than 85% occurring only once. Germline lookup yields CDR1 SNHLY and CDR2 FYNNEI. The CDR3 covers 14 residues. Trimming removed 1 base at V and 4 bases at J, with 10 bases between. Sequenced sample: peripheral blood. This TCR came from a woman in her 30s with active or convalescent COVID-19. The chain employs TRBV2 and TRBJ1-1; D call uncertain. In DNA form, the CDR3 reads TGTGCCAGCAGTGAAGGAGGGTTCGGCACTGAAGCTTTCTTT. This gives the protein CASSEGGFGTEAFF.